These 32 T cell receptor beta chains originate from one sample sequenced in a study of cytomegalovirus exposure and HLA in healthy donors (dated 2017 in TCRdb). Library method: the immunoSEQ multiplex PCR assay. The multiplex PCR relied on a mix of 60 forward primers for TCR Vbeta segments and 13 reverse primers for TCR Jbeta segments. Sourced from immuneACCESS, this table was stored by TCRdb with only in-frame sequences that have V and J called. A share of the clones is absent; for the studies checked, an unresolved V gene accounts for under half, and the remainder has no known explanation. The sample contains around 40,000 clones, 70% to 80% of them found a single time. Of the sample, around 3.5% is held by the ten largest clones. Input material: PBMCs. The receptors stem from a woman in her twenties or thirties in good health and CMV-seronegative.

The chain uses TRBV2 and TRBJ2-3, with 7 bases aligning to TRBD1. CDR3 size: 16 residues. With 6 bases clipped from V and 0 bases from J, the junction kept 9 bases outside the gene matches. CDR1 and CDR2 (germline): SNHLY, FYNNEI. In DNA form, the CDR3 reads TGTGCCAGCAGCAGACAGGGTGTGACTAGCACAGATACGCAGTATTTT. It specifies CASSRQGVTSTDTQYF.

In nucleotides, the CDR3 is TGTGCCAGCAGCTCCCGGACAGTCGGCGGTGAAAAACTGTTTTTT. Its translation: CASSSRTVGGEKLFF. J is TRBJ1-4 and V is TRBV9; possible D gene TRBD1, 6 bases. V dropped 4 bases and J dropped 7 bases, with 17 bases sitting between them. From germline, CDR1 is SGDLS and CDR2 YYNGEE. The CDR3 has 15 residues.

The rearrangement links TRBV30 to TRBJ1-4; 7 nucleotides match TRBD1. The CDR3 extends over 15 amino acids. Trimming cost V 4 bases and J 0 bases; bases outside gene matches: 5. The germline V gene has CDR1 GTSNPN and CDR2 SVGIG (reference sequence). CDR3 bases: TGTGCCTGGACCCCGGGACAGACAACTAATGAAAAACTGTTTTTT. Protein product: CAWTPGQTTNEKLFF.

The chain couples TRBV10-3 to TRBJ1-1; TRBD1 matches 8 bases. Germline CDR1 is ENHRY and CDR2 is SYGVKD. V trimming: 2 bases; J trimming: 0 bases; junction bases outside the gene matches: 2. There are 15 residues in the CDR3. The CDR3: CAISETGQVNTEAFF. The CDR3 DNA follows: TGTGCCATCAGTGAGACGGGACAGGTGAACACTGAAGCTTTCTTT.

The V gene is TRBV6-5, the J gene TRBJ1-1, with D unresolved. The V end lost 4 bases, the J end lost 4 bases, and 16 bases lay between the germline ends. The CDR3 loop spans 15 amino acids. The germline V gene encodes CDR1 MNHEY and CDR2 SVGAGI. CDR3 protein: CASSSGGMGSTEAFF. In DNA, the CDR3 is TGTGCCAGCAGTTCCGGCGGTATGGGGAGCACTGAAGCTTTCTTT.

The CDR3 reads CASSATYPWEETQYF. In nucleotides, the CDR3 is TGTGCCAGCAGCGCGACTTACCCCTGGGAAGAGACCCAGTACTTC. The chain uses TRBV6-1 and TRBJ2-5, with D unresolved. Germline V gives CDR1 MNHNS, CDR2 SASEGT. The V gene lost 6 bases and the J gene lost 3 bases, with 17 bases spanning the gap. The CDR3 consists of 15 residues.

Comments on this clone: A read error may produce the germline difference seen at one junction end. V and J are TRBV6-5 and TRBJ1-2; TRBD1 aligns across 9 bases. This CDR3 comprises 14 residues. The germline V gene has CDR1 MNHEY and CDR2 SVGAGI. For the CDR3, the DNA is TGTGCCGGCAGTTACGGGACAGGGAACTATGGCTACACCTTC. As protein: CAGSYGTGNYGYTF.

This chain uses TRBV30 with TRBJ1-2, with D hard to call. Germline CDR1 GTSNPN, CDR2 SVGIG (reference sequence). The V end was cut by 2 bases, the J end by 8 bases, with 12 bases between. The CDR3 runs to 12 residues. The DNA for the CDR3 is TGTGCCTGGAGTTCCCAGGCCGAGGGCTACACCTTC. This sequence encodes CAWSSQAEGYTF.

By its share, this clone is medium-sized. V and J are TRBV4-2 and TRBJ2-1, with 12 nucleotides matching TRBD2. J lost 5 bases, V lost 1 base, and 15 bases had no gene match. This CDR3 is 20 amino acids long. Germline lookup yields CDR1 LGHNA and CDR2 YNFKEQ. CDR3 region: CASSQVEGLFRLAGDNEQFF. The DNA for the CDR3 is TGTGCCAGCAGCCAAGTCGAAGGCTTATTTAGACTAGCGGGAGACAATGAGCAGTTCTTC.

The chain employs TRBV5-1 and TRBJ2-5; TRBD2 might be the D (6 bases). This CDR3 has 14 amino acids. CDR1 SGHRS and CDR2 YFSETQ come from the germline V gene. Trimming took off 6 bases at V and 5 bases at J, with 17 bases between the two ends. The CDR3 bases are TGCGCCAGCAAACCACATCTAGCGTTCGAGACCCAGTACTTC. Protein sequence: CASKPHLAFETQYF.

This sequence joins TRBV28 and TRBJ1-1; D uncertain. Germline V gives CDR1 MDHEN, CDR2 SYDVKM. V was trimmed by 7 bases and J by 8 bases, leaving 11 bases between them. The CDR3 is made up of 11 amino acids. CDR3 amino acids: CASMAGNEAFF. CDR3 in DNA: TGTGCCAGCATGGCGGGGAACGAAGCTTTCTTT. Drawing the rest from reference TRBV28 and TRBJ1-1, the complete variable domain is DVKVTQSSRYLVKRTGEKVFLECVQDMDHENMFWYRQDPGLGLRLIYFSYDVKMKEKGDIPEGYSVSREKKERFSLILESASTNQTSMYLCASMAGNEAFFGQGTRLTVV.

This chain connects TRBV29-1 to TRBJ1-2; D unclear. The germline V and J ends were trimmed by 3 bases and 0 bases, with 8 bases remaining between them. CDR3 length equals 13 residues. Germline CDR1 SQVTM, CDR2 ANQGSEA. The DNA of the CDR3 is TGCAGCGTTGAGGCCAGCGCTAACTATGGCTACACCTTC. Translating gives CSVEASANYGYTF.

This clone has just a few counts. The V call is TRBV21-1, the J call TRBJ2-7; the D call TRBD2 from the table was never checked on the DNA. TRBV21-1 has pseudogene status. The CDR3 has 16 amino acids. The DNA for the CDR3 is TGTGCCAGCAGCAAAGTGCGCTTTTTCCCTCTCAACGAGCAGTACTTC. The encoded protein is CASSKVRFFPLNEQYF.

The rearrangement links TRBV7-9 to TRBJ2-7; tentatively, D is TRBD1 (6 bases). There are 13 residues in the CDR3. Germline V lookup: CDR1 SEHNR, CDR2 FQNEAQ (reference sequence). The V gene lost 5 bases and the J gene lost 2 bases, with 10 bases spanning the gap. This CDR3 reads CASSPDRTYEQYF. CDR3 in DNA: TGTGCCAGCAGCCCGGACAGAACCTACGAGCAGTACTTC.

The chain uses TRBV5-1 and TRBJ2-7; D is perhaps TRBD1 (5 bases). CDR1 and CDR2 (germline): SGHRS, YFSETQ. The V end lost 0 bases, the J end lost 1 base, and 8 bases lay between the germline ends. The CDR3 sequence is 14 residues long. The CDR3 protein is CASSLGQGSYEQYF. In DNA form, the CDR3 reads TGCGCCAGCAGCTTGGGGCAGGGTTCCTACGAGCAGTACTTC.

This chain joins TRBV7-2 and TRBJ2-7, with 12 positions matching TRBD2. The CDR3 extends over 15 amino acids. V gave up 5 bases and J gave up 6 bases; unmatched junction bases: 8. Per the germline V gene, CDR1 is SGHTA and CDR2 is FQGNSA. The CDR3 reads CASSRILAGGSEQYF. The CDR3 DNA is TGTGCCAGCAGCAGAATTCTAGCGGGGGGGAGCGAGCAGTACTTC.

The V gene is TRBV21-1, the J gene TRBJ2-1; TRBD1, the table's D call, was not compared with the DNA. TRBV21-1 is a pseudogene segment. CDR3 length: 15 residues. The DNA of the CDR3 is TGTGCCAGCAGCGACCCCAGGGCACAGGACAATGAGCAGTTCTTC. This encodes CASSDPRAQDNEQFF.

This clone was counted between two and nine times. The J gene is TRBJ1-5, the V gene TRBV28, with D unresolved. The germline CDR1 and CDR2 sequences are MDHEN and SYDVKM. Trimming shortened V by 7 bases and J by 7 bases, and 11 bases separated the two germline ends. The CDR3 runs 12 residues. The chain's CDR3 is CASNERGQPQHF. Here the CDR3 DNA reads TGTGCCAGCAACGAACGGGGACAGCCCCAGCATTTT.

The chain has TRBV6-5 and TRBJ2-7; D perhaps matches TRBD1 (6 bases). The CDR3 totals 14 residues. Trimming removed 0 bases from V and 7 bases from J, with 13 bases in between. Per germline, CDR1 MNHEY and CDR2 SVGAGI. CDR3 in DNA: TGTGCCAGCAGTTACTCTACCCGGCAGGGGGAGCAGTACTTC. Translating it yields CASSYSTRQGEQYF.

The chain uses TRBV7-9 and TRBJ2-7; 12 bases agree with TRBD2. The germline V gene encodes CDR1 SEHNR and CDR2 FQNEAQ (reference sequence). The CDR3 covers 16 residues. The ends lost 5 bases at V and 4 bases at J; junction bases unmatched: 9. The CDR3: CASSLQTSGGRYEQYF. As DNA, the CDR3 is TGTGCCAGCAGCCTTCAGACTAGCGGGGGTCGTTACGAGCAGTACTTC.

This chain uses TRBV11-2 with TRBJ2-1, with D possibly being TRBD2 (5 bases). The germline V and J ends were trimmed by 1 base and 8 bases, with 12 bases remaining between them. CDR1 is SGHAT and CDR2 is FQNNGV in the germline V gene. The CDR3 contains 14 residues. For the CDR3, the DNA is TGTGCCAGCAGCTTAGTTACCAGAGGGTATGAGCAGTTCTTC. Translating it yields CASSLVTRGYEQFF.

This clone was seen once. CDR3 sequence (DNA): TGTGCCAGCAGCTTAGACAGGGGCATTTTCGCGAGCTCCTACGAGCAGTACTTC. This codes for CASSLDRGIFASSYEQYF. The V gene is TRBV7-8, the J gene TRBJ2-7; TRBD1 matches 7 bases. The V and J ends lost 1 base and 0 bases, in that order; junction bases with no gene match: 12. From germline, CDR1 is SGHVS and CDR2 FQNEAQ. The CDR3 is made up of 18 amino acids. Drawing the rest from reference TRBV7-8 and TRBJ2-7, the complete variable domain is GAGVSQSPRYKVAKRGQDVALRCDPISGHVSLFWYQQALGQGPEFLTYFQNEAQLDKSGLPSDRFFAERPEGSVSTLKIQRTQQEDSAVYLCASSLDRGIFASSYEQYFGPGTRLTVT.

The CDR3 is CASSSEQKQETQYF. The CDR3, as DNA: TGTGCCAGCAGCTCGGAGCAAAAACAAGAGACCCAGTACTTC. This chain links TRBV7-9 with TRBJ2-5; D unclear. CDR3 length: 14 amino acids. Germline CDR1 reads SEHNR; CDR2 reads FQNEAQ (reference sequence). V gave up 4 bases and J gave up 2 bases, with 11 bases separating them. Based on the CDR3 plus reference TRBV7-9 and TRBJ2-5, the full variable domain is DTGVSQNPRHKITKRGQNVTFRCDPISEHNRLYWYRQTLGQGPEFLTYFQNEAQLEKSRLLSDRFSAERPKGSFSTLEIQRTEQGDSAMYLCASSSEQKQETQYFGPGTRLLVL.

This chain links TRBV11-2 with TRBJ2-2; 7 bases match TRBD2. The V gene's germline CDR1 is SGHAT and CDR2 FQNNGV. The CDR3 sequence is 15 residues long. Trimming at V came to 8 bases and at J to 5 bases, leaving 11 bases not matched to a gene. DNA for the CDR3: TGTGCCAGCGGAACCGGGACTATAAATACCGGGGAGCTGTTTTTT. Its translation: CASGTGTINTGELFF. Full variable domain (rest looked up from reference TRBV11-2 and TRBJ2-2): EAGVAQSPRYKIIEKRQSVAFWCNPISGHATLYWYQQILGQGPKLLIQFQNNGVVDDSQLPKDRFSAERLKGVDSTLKIQPAKLEDSAVYLCASGTGTINTGELFFGEGSRLTVL.

The CDR3 DNA sequence: TGTGCCAGCAGCAGGCAGGGGGCGATTTATGGCTACACCTTC. As protein: CASSRQGAIYGYTF. The gene calls are TRBV21-1 and TRBJ1-2; whether TRBD1, the table's D call, matches the DNA was not checked. TRBV21-1 is tagged as a pseudogene. The CDR3 has 14 amino acids.

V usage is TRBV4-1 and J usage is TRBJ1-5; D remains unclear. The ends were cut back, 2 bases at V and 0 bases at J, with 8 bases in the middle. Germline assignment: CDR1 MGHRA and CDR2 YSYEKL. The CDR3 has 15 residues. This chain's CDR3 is CASSQQVHSNQPQHF. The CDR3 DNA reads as TGCGCCAGCAGCCAACAGGTCCATAGCAATCAGCCCCAGCATTTT.

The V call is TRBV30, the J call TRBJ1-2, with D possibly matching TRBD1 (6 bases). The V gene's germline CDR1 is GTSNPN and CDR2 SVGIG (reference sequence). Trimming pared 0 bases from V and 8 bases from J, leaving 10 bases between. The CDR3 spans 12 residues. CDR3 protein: CAWSVGQIGYTF. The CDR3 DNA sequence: TGTGCCTGGAGTGTCGGACAGATCGGCTACACCTTC. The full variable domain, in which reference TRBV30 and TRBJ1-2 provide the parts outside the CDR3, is SQTIHQWPATLVQPVGSPLSLECTVEGTSNPNLYWYRQAAGRGLQLLFYSVGIGQISSEVPQNLSASRPQDRQFILSSKKLLLSDSGFYLCAWSVGQIGYTFGSGTRLTVV.

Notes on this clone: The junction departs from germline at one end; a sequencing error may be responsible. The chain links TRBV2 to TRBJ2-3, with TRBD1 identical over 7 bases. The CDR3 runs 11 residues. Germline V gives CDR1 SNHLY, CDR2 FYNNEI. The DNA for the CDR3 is TGTGCCAGCAGTGAAGCCGGGGACAGCCTTTTT. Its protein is CASSEAGDSLF.

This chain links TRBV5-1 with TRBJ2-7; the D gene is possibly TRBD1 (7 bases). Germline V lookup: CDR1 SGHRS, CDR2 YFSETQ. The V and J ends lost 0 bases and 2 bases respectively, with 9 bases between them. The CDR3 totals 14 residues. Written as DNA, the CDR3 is TGCGCCAGCAGCTTGGCAGGGGGGCCCTACGAGCAGTACTTC. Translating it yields CASSLAGGPYEQYF.

The CDR3 is CASSQDSRSSYEQYF. As DNA, the CDR3 is TGCGCCAGCAGCCAAGATTCTAGGAGCTCCTACGAGCAGTACTTC. This chain joins TRBV4-1 and TRBJ2-7; D remains unclear. The germline V and J ends were trimmed by 0 bases and 0 bases, with 9 bases remaining between them. Germline V gene lookup returns CDR1 MGHRA and CDR2 YSYEKL. The CDR3 consists of 15 residues.

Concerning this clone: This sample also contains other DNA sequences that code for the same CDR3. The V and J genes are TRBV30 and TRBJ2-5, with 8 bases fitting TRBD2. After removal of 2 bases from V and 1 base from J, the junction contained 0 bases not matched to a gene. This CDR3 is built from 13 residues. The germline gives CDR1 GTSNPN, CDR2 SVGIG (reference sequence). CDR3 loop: CAWSSGSQETQYF. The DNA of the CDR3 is TGTGCCTGGAGTAGCGGGAGCCAAGAGACCCAGTACTTC.

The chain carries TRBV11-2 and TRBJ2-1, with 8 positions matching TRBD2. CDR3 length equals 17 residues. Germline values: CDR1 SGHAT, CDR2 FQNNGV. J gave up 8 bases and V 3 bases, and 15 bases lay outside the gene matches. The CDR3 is CASSLIPGGLRVDEQFF. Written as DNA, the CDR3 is TGTGCCAGCAGCTTGATTCCGGGGGGGCTACGAGTTGATGAGCAGTTCTTC.